The 22 T cell receptor beta chains in this list originate from one sample, sequenced in a study of vaccination and CD4 T cells after COVID-19. At the Johns Hopkins FTIC core, DNA taken from cultured CD4+ T cells was sequenced by way of the Oncomine TCR Beta short-read assay. One entry per CDR3 protein, called by TCRdb with MiXCR from the PCR reads. The sample carries around 20,000 distinct CDR3 sequences, roughly 71% recorded once. Treatment meaning: approximately 9-day PBMC culture with coronavirus spike peptide pools or control peptides (ViraFEST assay). No antigen has been identified for these receptors. Sequencing was performed on CD4+ T cells from blood, cultured in vitro. These TCRs come from a human donor who had recovered from COVID-19.

CDR3 coding DNA: TGTGCCAGCAGCTGGAAAAGGATGGGCTCCGAGCAGTTCTTC. Encoded protein: CASSWKRMGSEQFF. V is TRBV7-9 and J is TRBJ2-1; no reliable D call. The ends were cut back, 4 bases at V and 10 bases at J, with 17 bases in the middle. This CDR3 contains 14 residues. The germline gives CDR1 SEHNR, CDR2 FQNEAQ (reference sequence).

In this sample, this clonotype turned up a few times. The V call is TRBV2, the J call TRBJ1-6; TRBD1 matches at 7 bases. The V gene end was trimmed by 4 bases and the J gene end by 7 bases; junction bases not matched to a gene: 7. The CDR3 is 15 residues long. CDR1 and CDR2 from the germline V gene are SNHLY and FYNNEI. DNA for the CDR3: TGTGCCAGCAGTGGCAGAGTCAGGGGGAATTCACCCCTCCACTTT. Its protein product is CASSGRVRGNSPLHF.

The chain has TRBV7-2 and TRBJ1-1; D is ambiguous. Germline CDR1 and CDR2: SGHTA and FQGNSA. The CDR3 loop spans 13 amino acids. Deletions cut 5 bases from V and 3 bases from J, with 10 bases between. CDR3 DNA: TGTGCCAGCAGCCCAGGAATTTACACTGAAGCTTTCTTT. This sequence encodes CASSPGIYTEAFF.

The chain carries TRBV6-2 or TRBV6-3 and TRBJ2-2; TRBD1 might be the D (6 bases). Per the germline V gene, CDR1 is MNHEY and CDR2 is SVGEGT. The CDR3 is 13 residues long. The V end lost 5 bases, the J end lost 4 bases, and 8 bases lay between the germline ends. CDR3 DNA sequence: TGTGCCAGCAGTAACAGGGCCACCGGGGAGCTGTTTTTT. It codes for CASSNRATGELFF.

The chain is built from TRBV7-2 and TRBJ1-1; D possibly corresponds to TRBD1 (5 bases). The V gene lost 4 bases and the J gene lost 2 bases, with 17 bases spanning the gap. The CDR3 runs to 16 residues. CDR1 SGHTA and CDR2 FQGNSA come from the germline V gene. This chain's CDR3 is CASSSSQGVGNTEAFF. CDR3 coding DNA: TGTGCCAGCAGCTCCTCCCAGGGCGTAGGCAACACTGAAGCTTTCTTT.

In the case of this clonotype: One end of the junction is discordant with germline, which a read error may explain. The chain is built from TRBV2 and TRBJ1-6, with 8 nucleotides matching TRBD1. The length of the CDR3 is 15 residues. CDR1 and CDR2 from the germline V gene are SNHLY and FYNNEI. CDR3 in DNA: TGTGCCAGCACTGTACAGGGGGTTGGTAATTCACCCCTTCACTTT. Encoded protein: CASTVQGVGNSPLHF. Variable domain in full (rest from reference TRBV2 and TRBJ1-6): EPEVTQTPSHQVTQMGQEVILRCVPISNHLYFYWYRQILGQKVEFLVSFYNNEISEKSEIFDDQFSVERPDGSNFTLKIRSTKLEDSAMYFCASTVQGVGNSPLHFGNGTRLTVT.

J is TRBJ2-2 and V is TRBV28; a possible D gene is TRBD1 (5 bases). The CDR3 totals 14 residues. V was pared by 7 bases and J by 2 bases, with 11 bases between. Germline V CDR1 and CDR2: MDHEN, SYDVKM. The CDR3 DNA follows: TGTGCCAGCATCATGACAGCAAACACCGGGGAGCTGTTTTTT. Amino acid sequence: CASIMTANTGELFF.

The V call is TRBV30, the J call TRBJ2-7, with D unresolved. The CDR3 is 11 amino acids. V was pared by 0 bases and J by 6 bases, with 6 bases between. Germline CDR1 reads GTSNPN; CDR2 reads SVGIG (reference sequence). The CDR3 region has the DNA TGTGCCTGGAGTGTAGGCGGCGAGCAGTACTTC. Translated, it gives CAWSVGGEQYF.

This clonotype was observed a handful of times. V gene TRBV21-1 combines with J gene TRBJ2-2; TRBD1, the table's D call, lacks a check against the DNA. TRBV21-1 is a pseudogene locus. The CDR3 extends over 18 amino acids. Written as DNA, the CDR3 is TGTGCCAGCAGCAAAGGGCAGCGGGGGCGCCGAGGCACCGGGGAGCTGTTTTTT. As protein: CASSKGQRGRRGTGELFF.

The chain carries TRBV19 and TRBJ1-3; D is possibly TRBD1 (6 bases). The germline gives CDR1 LNHDA, CDR2 SQIVND (reference sequence). The CDR3 is 17 amino acids. V was shortened by 4 bases and J by 2 bases, with 18 bases between the two germline ends. The CDR3 protein is CASSTQKQGFTGNTIYF. The CDR3 DNA reads as TGTGCCAGTAGTACCCAGAAACAGGGTTTTACTGGAAACACCATATATTTT. The complete variable domain, with remaining parts taken from reference TRBV19 and TRBJ1-3, reads DGGITQSPKYLFRKEGQNVTLSCEQNLNHDAMYWYRQDPGQGLRLIYYSQIVNDFQKGDIAEGYSVSREKKESFPLTVTSAQKNPTAFYLCASSTQKQGFTGNTIYFGEGSWLTVV.

The chain couples TRBV5-1 to TRBJ1-5; TRBD1 might be the D (5 bases). Trimming took 2 bases from V and 1 from J, leaving 13 bases between them. Germline V gene sequence: CDR1 SGHRS, CDR2 YFSETQ. CDR3 length: 16 residues. The CDR3 sequence: CASSFRGAESNQPQHF. In DNA form, the CDR3 reads TGCGCCAGCAGCTTTCGAGGGGCCGAGAGCAATCAGCCCCAGCATTTT.

The gene calls are TRBV7-2 and TRBJ1-5; D is ambiguous. CDR3 length: 13 amino acids. V shed 5 bases and J shed 5 bases, with 10 bases lying between them. Germline assignment: CDR1 SGHTA and CDR2 FQGNSA. The CDR3 DNA follows: TGTGCCAGCAGCCCCCAGGATTATCAGCCCCAGCATTTT. It specifies CASSPQDYQPQHF.

This clonotype occurred once. Here the CDR3 reads CASSYSGSPTNYGYTF. Here the CDR3 DNA reads TGTGCCAGCAGTTACTCGGGGAGCCCCACTAACTATGGCTACACCTTC. The rearrangement links TRBV6-5 to TRBJ1-2; D unclear. Germline V gene data show CDR1 as MNHEY and CDR2 as SVGAGI. V lost 0 bases and J 0 bases, leaving 11 bases between the germline ends. The CDR3 is 16 amino acids.

The CDR3 DNA sequence: TGCGCCACCGACCAGCCCTCTCTTCTACACTCTGGAAACACCATATATTTT. As protein: CATDQPSLLHSGNTIYF. The genes are TRBV23-1 and TRBJ1-3; D is unresolved. TRBV23-1 is noted as an ORF with a role that remains uncertain. The CDR3 spans 17 residues. The V end was cut by 10 bases, the J end by 0 bases, with 22 bases between.

The chain carries TRBV7-8 and TRBJ2-7; 9 bases map to TRBD1. The ends lost 5 bases at V and 3 bases at J; junction bases unmatched: 11. The CDR3 loop spans 16 amino acids. CDR1 SGHVS and CDR2 FQNEAQ come from the germline V gene. CDR3 sequence: CASSLGAGQGIYEQYF. DNA for the CDR3: TGTGCCAGCAGCCTAGGGGCGGGACAGGGCATCTACGAGCAGTACTTC.

The V call is TRBV7-9, the J call TRBJ1-5, with 7 bases lining up with TRBD1. With 6 bases clipped from V and 5 bases from J, the junction kept 4 bases outside the gene matches. The CDR3 is 13 amino acids. The V gene's germline CDR1 is SEHNR and CDR2 FQNEAQ (reference sequence). CDR3 in DNA: TGTGCCAGCAGTATGGGACAGTATCAGCCCCAGCATTTT. It codes for CASSMGQYQPQHF.

The table lists this clonotype with a few counts. This chain links TRBV20-1 with TRBJ1-1; D might be TRBD1 (6 bases). The CDR3 is 11 amino acids. The V and J ends lost 3 bases and 8 bases respectively, with 10 bases between them. Germline values: CDR1 DFQATT, CDR2 SNEGSKA (reference sequence). The chain's CDR3 is CSASWQGEAFF. The CDR3 coding sequence is TGCAGTGCTAGTTGGCAGGGGGAAGCTTTCTTT.

The J gene is TRBJ1-1, the V gene TRBV7-2; D remains unclear. V was clipped by 1 base and J by 5 bases, with 14 bases between them. Germline-derived CDR1 and CDR2 are SGHTA and FQGNSA. This CDR3 spans 15 amino acids. The CDR3 region is CASSLGGYGGTEAFF. CDR3 nucleotides: TGTGCCAGCAGCTTAGGGGGTTACGGAGGGACTGAAGCTTTCTTT. Variable domain in full (rest from reference TRBV7-2 and TRBJ1-1): GAGVSQSPSNKVTEKGKDVELRCDPISGHTALYWYRQSLGQGLEFLIYFQGNSAPDKSGLPSDRFSAERTGGSVSTLTIQRTQQEDSAVYLCASSLGGYGGTEAFFGQGTRLTVV.

The chain has TRBV5-5 and TRBJ1-2, with D tentatively TRBD1 (6 bases). Germline V gene sequence: CDR1 SGHKS, CDR2 YYEKEE (reference sequence). V was shortened by 1 base and J by 4 bases, with 17 bases between the two germline ends. This CDR3 comprises 16 residues. This chain's CDR3 is CASSLIFPSRGYGYTF. CDR3 sequence (DNA): TGTGCCAGCAGCTTGATCTTTCCGAGCAGGGGCTATGGCTACACCTTC.

J is TRBJ1-5 and V is TRBV7-9; tentative D call: TRBD1 (6 bases). CDR1 is SEHNR and CDR2 is FQNEAQ in the germline V gene (reference sequence). The V and J ends lost 4 bases and 7 bases respectively, with 14 bases between them. The CDR3 extends over 14 amino acids. The chain's CDR3 is CASSSTGNGQPQHF. Here the CDR3 DNA reads TGTGCCAGCAGCTCCACAGGGAATGGACAGCCCCAGCATTTT. Complete variable domain (other parts from reference TRBV7-9 and TRBJ1-5): DTGVSQNPRHKITKRGQNVTFRCDPISEHNRLYWYRQTLGQGPEFLTYFQNEAQLEKSRLLSDRFSAERPKGSFSTLEIQRTEQGDSAMYLCASSSTGNGQPQHFGDGTRLSIL.

The V and J genes are TRBV7-2 and TRBJ1-2; D not certain. This CDR3 region has 16 residues. Trimming cost V 1 base and J 4 bases, with 16 bases left between them. Germline V lookup: CDR1 SGHTA, CDR2 FQGNSA. CDR3 in amino acids: CASSLGGPRGVYGYTF. In nucleotides, the CDR3 is TGTGCCAGCAGCTTAGGCGGGCCCCGGGGTGTCTATGGCTACACCTTC.

The chain couples TRBV6-1 to TRBJ1-5, with D perhaps TRBD1 (6 bases). V lost 5 bases, J lost 6 bases, and 11 bases lay in between. CDR3 length equals 13 residues. The germline CDR1 and CDR2 sequences are MNHNS and SASEGT. The CDR3 spells CASSTGKSQPQHF. Here the CDR3 DNA reads TGTGCCAGCAGTACAGGGAAGAGTCAGCCCCAGCATTTT.